This record concerns one T cell receptor beta chain sequence. Its antigen specificity is not known. Base qualities are missing; no much larger clone stands one base away. The library relied on the immunoSEQ multiplex PCR assay. For the multiplex PCR, a mixture combining 60 forward primers for TCR Vbeta segments and 13 reverse primers for TCR Jbeta segments was used. The CDR3 region of rearranged TCR beta genes was amplified from genomic DNA with a multiplex PCR assay. The Illumina HiSeq System was used to sequence the amplified TCR beta libraries as 87-base-pair reads. In the paper's pipeline: Across the 700 or so repertoires, a later analysis counted some 80 million unique TCR beta chains, roughly 11 million of which were shared by at least two donors. A nearest-neighbor algorithm error-corrected the raw reads and collapsed the reads into unique sequences, merging closely related sequences to remove PCR and sequencing errors. CDR3 sequences were aligned to IMGT reference sequences to assign V, D and J gene segments. Each retained sequence needed at least a six-nucleotide match to both a V gene segment and a J gene segment. Rearrangements were called productive when the CDR3 lacked stop codons and stayed in frame with V and J; all others were non-productive. CDR3 was defined according to IMGT convention as the region running from the second conserved V-encoded cysteine to the conserved J-encoded phenylalanine. In an earlier analysis of more than 550 of the donors, sequences lacking an unambiguous match to a single V gene segment were excluded. An earlier analysis of 587 of the donors called V segments functional above 56.7% productive rearrangements and segregating when the between-donor standard deviation exceeded 5%. A statistical classification framework was built to diagnose cytomegalovirus status from the catalog of TCR beta chain sequences. In a later analysis, TCR nucleotide sequences were compared against IMGT/GENE-DB human TR gene sequences so that V and J genes could be assigned. A later analysis assigned CDR3 sequences and most-parsimonious VDJ recombination scenarios with the TCRdist pipeline. In a later analysis, each TCR beta chain was defined by its CDR3 amino acid sequence together with its V-gene family, and reads without a unique V-gene family were excluded. To address suspected cross-contamination and a sequencing artifact, a later analysis removed approximately 600 highly shared, low-generation-probability nucleotide sequences. A later analysis calculated a clonal expansion index for each public chain from normalized within-repertoire ranks of inferred template counts. Generation probabilities in a later analysis came from a VDJ recombination model fitted to out-of-frame rearrangements, and those results were checked against IGoR. Hypergeometric tests were used in a later analysis to score TCR-TCR, TCR-HLA and TCR-CMV co-occurrence, with a repertoire-size bias correction applied to the TCR pairs. A later analysis estimated false discovery rates by permuting HLA or CMV assignments 20 times. In a later analysis, co-occurring TCRs were grouped using DBSCAN, with TCRdist sequence similarity added in when clustering inside HLA-allele-positive subsets. Co-occurrence clustering excluded repertoires with fewer than 30,000 or more than 120,000 public chains, plus five with anomalous nucleotide sharing. TCRdb took this table from immuneACCESS and kept in-frame rearrangements with V and J called. Such tables lack part of the clones; where checked against another copy, unresolved V genes explain under half of the gap, and the rest is unexplained. V, J and clone size are those of that table, while D and trimming were read from the DNA. This sample gives more than 80,000 clones in total; about 76% of them show up just once. Under 7.5% of the sample comes from the top ten.

These data come from a study of cytomegalovirus exposure and HLA in healthy donors (TCRdb year 2017). Background on the whole study: An earlier analysis of under 600 of the donors reported 250 to 300 Gb of sequence data and 100 million to 130 million unique TCR beta sequences from about 200 million T cells. Roughly 290 gigabases of sequencing data and approximately 91 million unique TCR sequences made up an early release that covered roughly 670 HLA-typed donors. The genetic ancestry cluster associated with self-reported Caucasian donors included about four fifths of the approximately 400 genotyped donors. The study aimed to test whether cataloging public T cell receptors could reveal signatures of past pathogen exposure. The study profiled the T cell repertoires of about 720 subjects by immunosequencing and related them to cytomegalovirus serostatus. Along with the approximately 620-subject first cohort, a separate validation cohort of over a hundred different subjects was used. To predict cytomegalovirus infection status, the study brought together high-throughput TCR immunosequencing, statistical association of individual TCRs with disease status, and machine learning. In a later analysis, previously published TCR beta repertoires from hundreds of donors were re-analyzed and high-resolution HLA genotyping was added so that TCR occurrence patterns could be studied. Rather than drawing on any new phenotypic data, the later analysis identified candidate immune exposures from TCR beta sequences and the way those sequences occurred across donors. An earlier analysis of 587 of the donors applied high-throughput TCR beta sequencing to assess whether each TCR beta V gene segment acted as functional or pseudogenic. Donor age, sex, ethnicity and CMV serostatus were compiled alongside the repertoire data. A later genetic analysis used genome-wide SNP genotypes for about 65% of the roughly 670 donors, treating that subset as a discovery cohort. Every discovery cohort repertoire had been produced on one sequencing platform. Class I and class II HLA loci were covered by the typing at four-digit resolution. Typing coverage differed by locus: A, B, C, DRB1 and DQB1 were typed in roughly 620-630 donors, DQA1 in about 500, DPA1 in nearly 610, and DPB1 in 400 to 480. Several DR-DQ haplotypes were handled as single units for association and clustering, since linkage in the cohort was strong. On average, roughly 250,000 unique TCR beta nucleotide sequences were sequenced per donor among 398 genotyped donors of the cohort, with 15% to 20% of those sequences being non-productive. Paper-wide results and their limitations: Presence/absence analyses assumed roughly uniform sequencing depth across donors, an assumption that may not hold. A few of the identified cytomegalovirus-associated TCR beta chains were confirmed in vitro to be specific for cytomegalovirus antigens. A total of fewer than 200 TCR beta chains were listed by the study as associated with cytomegalovirus. In a later analysis, TCR association rates were found to vary across HLA loci, with the most associated TCRs seen for DRB1 alleles and the fewest for HLA-C alleles. Several of the top co-occurrence clusters appeared to be linked to parvovirus B19, influenza, CMV and Epstein-Barr virus, according to a later analysis. According to a later genetic analysis, donors in an Asian-associated ancestry cluster had fewer N-insertions in productive TCRs than the approximately 690-donor mean. Some IMGT-functional V segments, including TRBV6-2 and TRBV6-3, could not be distinguished by the 87-base-pair reads and were therefore excluded. In a later analysis, some 18,000 TCR beta sequences were associated with specific HLA alleles at a false discovery rate of 0.05. In a later analysis, HLA-associated TCR beta chains were found to be more clonally expanded and to have lower generation probabilities than equally common non-associated chains. A further reported finding was that TCR beta sequences accurately predicted the HLA-A and HLA-B alleles for most subjects in the first cohort. Because HLA typing was missing for some donors at each locus, association tests included only the typed subset. A cluster of highly shared sequence variants was judged likely to represent a technical artifact of the sequencing pipeline. In an earlier analysis of fewer than 700 of the donors, most TCR beta V segments appeared in productive rearrangements about 90% or about 30% of the time, broadly matching IMGT annotations. In a later genetic analysis, a missense DCLRE1C variant was associated with V-gene and J-gene trimming of TCR beta chains, and the association was replicated in an independent cohort. Across donors, most TCR sequences were observed very rarely, whereas some public TCRs were present in many individuals. Around 16 rarely observed V segments, including chromosome 9 orphons, were excluded from the earlier analysis of about 500 of the donors because counts were too low. Correlated functional status among segregating V segments might be attributable to linkage disequilibrium, but an unknown experimental factor could not be ruled out. According to the authors, the approach could potentially be generalized to other disease states and immunological phenotypes. The only immune exposure information available for the cohort was CMV serostatus. According to a later analysis, most CMV-associated TCR beta chains appeared to be HLA-restricted, and the HLA associations seemed to be driven largely by CMV exposure. Assigning TCR associations to individual alleles was difficult when HLA alleles, especially DR and DQ, strongly co-occurred. The cohort was sequenced for TCR beta chains only, and without alpha or paired-chain data the features that could be detected were limited. Cytomegalovirus status was reported to be diagnosed by the classifier with high specificity and sensitivity in both the original and validation cohorts.

The cohort was made up of 666 healthy bone marrow donors. All cohort members were sampled while nominally healthy, although unrecorded immune exposures were likely present. The donor tested CMV seropositive, placing the donor among the roughly 300 seropositive members of the cohort. Every donor gave a peripheral blood sample, and the peripheral blood mononuclear cells from that sample were used for TCR beta sequencing. Genomic DNA extraction from the blood cell samples was performed with the Qiagen DNeasy Blood Extraction Kit. The CDR3, cysteine through phenylalanine, is 15 amino acids long. The retained sequence is limited to the CDR3, 45 bases, with the frame set at the first base. The germline V gene yields SGDLS for CDR1 and YYNGEE for CDR2. The germline ends are 8 bases apart after V is trimmed by 0 bases and J by 0 bases.

The chain employs TRBV9 and TRBJ2-3; possibly the D gene is TRBD2, per 6 matching bases. Sequenced sample: PBMCs. The TCR was taken from a woman in her 50s in good health and CMV-seropositive. CDR3 sequence: CASSVVAASTDTQYF. The DNA sequence is as follows: TGTGCCAGCAGCGTAGTAGCGGCCAGCACAGATACGCAGTATTTT.